This T cell receptor (beta chain) originates from a study of blood T cell repertoires in COVID-19. At the level of the study: Samples came from the United States, Italy and Spain, spanning acute and convalescent COVID-19. Sample material is recorded as cDNA or gDNA derived from T cells, B-cell-depleted T cells, or PBMCs.

From germline, CDR1 is LGHDT and CDR2 YNNKEL (reference sequence). After removal of 4 bases from V and 1 base from J, the junction contained 4 bases not matched to a gene. This CDR3 is 14 amino acids long. Libraries were prepared by immunoSEQ multiplex PCR; TCRdb keeps only in-frame clonotypes and omits some of them. The data show under 200,000 clones, with roughly 86% seen just once and almost 1% held by the top ten. The gene calls are TRBV3-1 (or the pseudogene TRBV3-2) and TRBJ2-7, with 7 bases matching TRBD2. Sample: peripheral blood. The receptor's source is a young man with acute or convalescent COVID-19. Written as DNA, the CDR3 is TGTGCCAGCAGCCGGCTCGGGGGGTCCTACGAGCAGTACTTC. Protein product: CASSRLGGSYEQYF.